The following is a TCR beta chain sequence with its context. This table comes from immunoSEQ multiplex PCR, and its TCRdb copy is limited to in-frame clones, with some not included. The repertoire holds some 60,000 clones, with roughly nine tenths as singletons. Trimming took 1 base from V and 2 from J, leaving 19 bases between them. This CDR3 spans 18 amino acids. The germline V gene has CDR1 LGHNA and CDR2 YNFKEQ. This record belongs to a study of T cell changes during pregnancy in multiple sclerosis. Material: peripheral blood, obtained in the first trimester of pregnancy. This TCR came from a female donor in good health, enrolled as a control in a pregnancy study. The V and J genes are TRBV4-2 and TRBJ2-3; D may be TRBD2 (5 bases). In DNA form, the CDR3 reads TGTGCCAGCAGCCAAGTTGTAACAAGCGGCAGCTTCACAGATACGCAGTATTTT. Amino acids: CASSQVVTSGSFTDTQYF.